This T cell receptor (beta chain) originates from a study of PD-L1 blockade in urothelial cancer. For the study at large: Bladder-origin urothelial cancer in males described twenty-five of the 29 patients. There were a median of about 150,000 T cells in blood samples.

Clones were sequenced by immunoSEQ multiplex PCR, and TCRdb holds only the in-frame ones, with some missing. The table includes about 45,000 clones, roughly 84% detected once. This clone was counted a few times. The antigen is unknown. Whole-study findings and limits: It was durable-benefit patients whose tumor-associated blood clones expanded more at 3 weeks. Prediction of better survival came from below-median pretreatment blood TCR clonality.

Sample time point: pretreatment peripheral blood. Specimen: PBMCs, collected around atezolizumab (anti-PD-L1) treatment. The clonotype was recovered from a donor aged 40 or older with urothelial cancer.

The CDR3 sequence: CASSPPGQGQGPQYF. Here the CDR3 DNA reads TGTGCCAGCTCACCACCGGGACAAGGCCAAGGCCCGCAGTACTTC. The chain uses TRBV18 and TRBJ2-7; weak D call: TRBD1 (6 bases). V lost 0 bases and J 9 bases, leaving 18 bases between the germline ends. CDR1 and CDR2 (germline): KGHSH, LQKENI. This CDR3 has 15 residues.